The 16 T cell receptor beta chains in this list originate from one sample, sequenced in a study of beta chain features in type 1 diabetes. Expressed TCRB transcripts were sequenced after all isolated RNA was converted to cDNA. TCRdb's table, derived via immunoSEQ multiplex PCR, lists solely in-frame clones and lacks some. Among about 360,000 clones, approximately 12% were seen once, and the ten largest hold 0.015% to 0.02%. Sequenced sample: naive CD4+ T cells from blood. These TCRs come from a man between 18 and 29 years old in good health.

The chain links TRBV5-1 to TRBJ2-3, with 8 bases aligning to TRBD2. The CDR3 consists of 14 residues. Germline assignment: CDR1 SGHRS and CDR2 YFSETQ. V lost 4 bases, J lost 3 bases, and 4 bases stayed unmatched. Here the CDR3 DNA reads TGCGCCAGCAGCGTAGGACTAGCAACAGATACGCAGTATTTT. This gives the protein CASSVGLATDTQYF.

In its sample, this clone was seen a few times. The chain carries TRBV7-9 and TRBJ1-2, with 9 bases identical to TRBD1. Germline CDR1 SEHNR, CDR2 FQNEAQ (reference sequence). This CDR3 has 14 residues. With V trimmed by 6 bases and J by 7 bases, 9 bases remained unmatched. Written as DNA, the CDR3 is TGTGCCAGCAGTCCCGGGACAGGGAAAGTTGGCTACACCTTC. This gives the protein CASSPGTGKVGYTF.

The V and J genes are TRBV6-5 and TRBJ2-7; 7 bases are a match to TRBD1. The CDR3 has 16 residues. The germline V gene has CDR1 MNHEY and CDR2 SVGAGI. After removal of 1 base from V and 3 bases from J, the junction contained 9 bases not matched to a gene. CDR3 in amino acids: CASSYFRQGVGYEQYF. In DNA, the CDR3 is TGTGCCAGCAGTTACTTCAGGCAGGGGGTTGGCTACGAGCAGTACTTC.

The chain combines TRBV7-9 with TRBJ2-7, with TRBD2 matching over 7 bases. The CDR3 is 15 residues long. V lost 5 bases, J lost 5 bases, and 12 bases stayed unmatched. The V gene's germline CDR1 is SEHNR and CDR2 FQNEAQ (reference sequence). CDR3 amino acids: CASSPRGVRAHEQYF. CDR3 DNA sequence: TGTGCCAGCAGCCCACGGGGGGTTCGCGCCCACGAGCAGTACTTC.

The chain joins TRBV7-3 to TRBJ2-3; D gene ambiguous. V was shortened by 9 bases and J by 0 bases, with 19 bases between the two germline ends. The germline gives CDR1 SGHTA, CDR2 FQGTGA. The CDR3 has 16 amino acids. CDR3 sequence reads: CARAVGPITSTDTQYF. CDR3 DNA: TGTGCCAGGGCGGTCGGCCCAATTACTAGCACAGATACGCAGTATTTT.

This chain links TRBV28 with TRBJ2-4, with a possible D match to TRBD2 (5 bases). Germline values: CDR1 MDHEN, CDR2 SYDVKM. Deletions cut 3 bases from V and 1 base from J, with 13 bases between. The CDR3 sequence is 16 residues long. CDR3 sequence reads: CASSFVGGLAKNIQYF. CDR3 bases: TGTGCCAGCAGTTTCGTGGGCGGGTTGGCCAAAAACATTCAGTACTTC. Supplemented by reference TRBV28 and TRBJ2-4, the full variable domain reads DVKVTQSSRYLVKRTGEKVFLECVQDMDHENMFWYRQDPGLGLRLIYFSYDVKMKEKGDIPEGYSVSREKKERFSLILESASTNQTSMYLCASSFVGGLAKNIQYFGAGTRLSVL.

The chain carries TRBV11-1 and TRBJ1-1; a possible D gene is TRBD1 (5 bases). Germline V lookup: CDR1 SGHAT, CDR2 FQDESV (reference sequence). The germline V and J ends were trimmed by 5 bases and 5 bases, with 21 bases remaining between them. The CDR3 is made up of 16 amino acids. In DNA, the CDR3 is TGTGCCAGCAGCACCCGGGGGTTCCCCTTGGCGACTGAAGCTTTCTTT. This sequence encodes CASSTRGFPLATEAFF.

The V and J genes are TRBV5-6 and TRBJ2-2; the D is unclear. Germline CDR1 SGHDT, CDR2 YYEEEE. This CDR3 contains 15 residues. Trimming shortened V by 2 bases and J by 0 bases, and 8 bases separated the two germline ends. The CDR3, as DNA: TGTGCCAGCAGCTTTCCCAGCGCGAACACCGGGGAGCTGTTTTTT. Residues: CASSFPSANTGELFF.

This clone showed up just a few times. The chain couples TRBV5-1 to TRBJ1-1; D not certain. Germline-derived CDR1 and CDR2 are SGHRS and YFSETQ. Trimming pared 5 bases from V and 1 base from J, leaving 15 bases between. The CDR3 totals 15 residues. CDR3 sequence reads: CASSNPGPPNTEAFF. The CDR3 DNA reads TGCGCCAGCAGTAACCCGGGTCCCCCGAACACTGAAGCTTTCTTT.

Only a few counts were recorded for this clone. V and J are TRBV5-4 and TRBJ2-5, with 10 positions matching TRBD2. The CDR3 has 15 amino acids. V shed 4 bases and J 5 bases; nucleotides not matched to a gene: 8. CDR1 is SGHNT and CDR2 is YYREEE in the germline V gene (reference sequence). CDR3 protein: CASSPRLAGGETQYF. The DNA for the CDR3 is TGTGCCAGCAGCCCCCGACTAGCGGGTGGGGAGACCCAGTACTTC.

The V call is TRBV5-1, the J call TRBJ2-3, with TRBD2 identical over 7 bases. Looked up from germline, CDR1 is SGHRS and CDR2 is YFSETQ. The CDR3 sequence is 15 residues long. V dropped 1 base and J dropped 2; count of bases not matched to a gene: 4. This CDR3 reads CASSLQAGVTDTQYF. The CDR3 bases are TGCGCCAGCAGCTTGCAGGCGGGGGTCACAGATACGCAGTATTTT.

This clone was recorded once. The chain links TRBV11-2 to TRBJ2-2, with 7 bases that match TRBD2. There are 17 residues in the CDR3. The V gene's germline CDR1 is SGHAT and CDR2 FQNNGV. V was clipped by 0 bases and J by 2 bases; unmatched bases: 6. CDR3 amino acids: CASSLDLAGVNTGELFF. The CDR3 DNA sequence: TGTGCCAGCAGCTTAGATCTGGCGGGGGTAAACACCGGGGAGCTGTTTTTT.

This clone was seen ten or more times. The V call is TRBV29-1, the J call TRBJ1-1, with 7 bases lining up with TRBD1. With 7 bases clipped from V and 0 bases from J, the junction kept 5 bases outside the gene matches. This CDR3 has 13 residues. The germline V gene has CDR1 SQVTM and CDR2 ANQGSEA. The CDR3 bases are TGCAGCGCAGCCGGGACAGTGAACACTGAAGCTTTCTTT. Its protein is CSAAGTVNTEAFF.

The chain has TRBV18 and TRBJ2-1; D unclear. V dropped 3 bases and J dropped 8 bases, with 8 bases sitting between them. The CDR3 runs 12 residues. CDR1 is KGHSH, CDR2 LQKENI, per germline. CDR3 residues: CASSPREDEQFF. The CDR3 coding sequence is TGTGCCAGCTCACCGAGAGAGGATGAGCAGTTCTTC.

Here the CDR3 reads CASSLTGRARDTQYF. For the CDR3, the DNA is TGTGCCAGCAGCTTAACCGGGAGGGCCCGAGATACGCAGTATTTT. The chain is built from TRBV7-3 and TRBJ2-3; TRBD2 matches 8 bases. CDR3 length: 15 amino acids. Germline V lookup: CDR1 SGHTA, CDR2 FQGTGA. V shed 0 bases and J 5 bases; nucleotides not matched to a gene: 4.

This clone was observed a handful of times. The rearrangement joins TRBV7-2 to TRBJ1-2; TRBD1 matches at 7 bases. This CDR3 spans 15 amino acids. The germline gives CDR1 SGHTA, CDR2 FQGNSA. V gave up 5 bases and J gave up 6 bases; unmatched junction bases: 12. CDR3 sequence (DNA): TGTGCCAGCAGCCCCTCAATGAGGGGGCTTAATGGCTACACCTTC. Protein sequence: CASSPSMRGLNGYTF. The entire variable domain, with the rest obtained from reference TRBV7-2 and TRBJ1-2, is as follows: GAGVSQSPSNKVTEKGKDVELRCDPISGHTALYWYRQSLGQGLEFLIYFQGNSAPDKSGLPSDRFSAERTGGSVSTLTIQRTQQEDSAVYLCASSPSMRGLNGYTFGSGTRLTVV.